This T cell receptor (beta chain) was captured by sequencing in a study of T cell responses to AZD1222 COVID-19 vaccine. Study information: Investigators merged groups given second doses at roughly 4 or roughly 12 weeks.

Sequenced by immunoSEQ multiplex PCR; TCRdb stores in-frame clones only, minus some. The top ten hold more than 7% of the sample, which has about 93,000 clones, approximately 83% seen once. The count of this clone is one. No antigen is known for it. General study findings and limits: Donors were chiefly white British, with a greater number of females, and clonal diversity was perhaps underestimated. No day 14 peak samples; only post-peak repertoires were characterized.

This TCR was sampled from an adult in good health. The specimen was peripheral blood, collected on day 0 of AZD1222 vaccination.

The CDR3 coding sequence is TGTGCCAGCAGTAAACGGGACGCAGATACGCAGTATTTT. Translation: CASSKRDADTQYF. The chain has TRBV6-5 and TRBJ2-3; D could derive from TRBD1 or TRBD2 (5 bases each). The CDR3 length is 13 residues. Germline lookup yields CDR1 MNHEY and CDR2 SVGAGI. The V end lost 5 bases, the J end lost 4 bases, and 10 bases lay between the germline ends.